A selection of T cell receptor beta chains follows, all from one sample in a study of cytomegalovirus exposure and HLA in healthy donors. Method: immunoSEQ multiplex PCR; TCRdb's copy keeps in-frame clones and lacks some. The repertoire holds approximately 130,000 clones, with roughly 80% as singletons. Input material: PBMCs. The receptors derive from a man younger than 45 in good health and CMV-seronegative. The CDR3 runs from the conserved cysteine through the conserved F or W. The order of the fields is J gene, clone size, D gene, V gene, CDR3 DNA, CDR3 protein. A D gene is named only where the DNA matches it firmly. Clone size is shown for a subset of rows, as once, few, many or a class of expanded clone.

TRBJ1-4 . . TRBV19 TGTGCCAGTATCGACGTGGGGGGTAATGAAAAACTGTTTTTT CASIDVGGNEKLFF
TRBJ1-4 . TRBD1 TRBV7-9 TGTGCCAGCAGCGAATCGGGGACAGGGTCCTACGTTAATGAAAAACTGTTTTTT CASSESGTGSYVNEKLFF
TRBJ1-4 once TRBD1 TRBV27 TGTGCCAGCAGTTTATACAGGGGGCAAACTAATGAAAAACTGTTTTTT CASSLYRGQTNEKLFF
TRBJ1-2 few . TRBV7-9 TGTGCCAGCAGCCCCTCAGCTAACTATGGCTACACCTTC CASSPSANYGYTF
TRBJ1-5 . . TRBV18 TGTGCCAGCTCACCACTAACCGGGGATCAGCCCCAGCATTTT CASSPLTGDQPQHF
TRBJ1-1 . . TRBV5-1 TGCGCCAGCAGCCCCGGGGGGGGTGTTGGCACTGAAGCTTTCTTT CASSPGGGVGTEAFF
TRBJ1-1 few . TRBV4-2 TGTGCCAGCACCGGGCAGGCAGGGCGAGCTTTCTTT CASTGQAGRAFF
TRBJ2-5 . . TRBV7-3 TGTGCCAGCAGCTTAAGAGGAGTTGGAGAGACCCAGTACTTC CASSLRGVGETQYF
TRBJ2-5 once . TRBV19 TGTGCCAGTAGTATGCGGGTGGGTGGGCCTACATCCCAAGAGACCCAGTACTTC CASSMRVGGPTSQETQYF
TRBJ1-2 . TRBD1 TRBV6-5 TGTGCCAGCAGCCCGGACAGGGATGGTGGCTACACCTTC CASSPDRDGGYTF
TRBJ1-1 . . TRBV25-1 TGTGCCAGCATTGGAGTCTGGGCTTTCTTT CASIGVWAFF
TRBJ2-5 . TRBD2 TRBV4-2 TGTGCCAGCAGCCCCCCTCAGGCGGGGGGGCCCTTAGAGACCCAGTACTTC CASSPPQAGGPLETQYF
TRBJ1-1 . . TRBV7-9 TGTGCCAGCAGCCCAGGACAGTACCAGAACACTGAAGCTTTCTTT CASSPGQYQNTEAFF
TRBJ2-5 few TRBD1 TRBV4-1 TGCGCCAGCAGCCAAGAGTGGGGACAGGGGGCTGAGACCCAGTACTTC CASSQEWGQGAETQYF
TRBJ1-1 . TRBD1 TRBV10-3 TGTGCCATCAGTGGGGGACAGAGGTCGGTCACTGAAGCTTTCTTT CAISGGQRSVTEAFF
TRBJ2-7 . TRBD1 TRBV4-1 TGCGCCAGCAGCCCCAGACAGGGGGCGGGGGAGCAGTACTTC CASSPRQGAGEQYF
TRBJ1-5 . . TRBV30 TGTGCCTGGAGCAGCCGAGGAACTCAGCCCCAGCATTTT CAWSSRGTQPQHF
TRBJ1-1 . TRBD1 TRBV6-5 TGTGCCAGCAGTACCTACACAGGGGTGGGTACTGAAGCTTTCTTT CASSTYTGVGTEAFF
TRBJ2-1 . . TRBV5-1 TGCGCCAGCAGCTTGCCTGGGGGCCGTGAGCAGTTCTTC CASSLPGGREQFF
TRBJ2-1 . TRBD2 TRBV30 TGTGCCTGGTGGGGCGGGAGGGCCGGGGGTGAGCAGTTCTTC CAWWGGRAGGEQFF
TRBJ2-3 . TRBD2 TRBV29-1 TGCAGCGTTGGAAGACTAGCGGGGGGGAGCACAGATACGCAGTATTTT CSVGRLAGGSTDTQYF
TRBJ1-5 . TRBD1 TRBV30 TGTGCCTGGAGTGCAGGGGGCGATCAGCCCCAGCATTTT CAWSAGGDQPQHF
TRBJ1-1 . . TRBV30 TGTGCCTGGATCCGTTTGAACACTGAAGCTTTCTTT CAWIRLNTEAFF
TRBJ1-4 . . TRBV18 TGTGCCAGCTCACCACGACTCGGACACGAGAATGAAAAACTGTTTTTT CASSPRLGHENEKLFF
TRBJ1-1 . . TRBV7-6 TGTGCCAGCCGCCTAGGTACAATGAACACTGAAGCTTTCTTT CASRLGTMNTEAFF
TRBJ2-4 . . TRBV30 TGTGCCTGGAGTGATCCACAGCGAGGAGGGTTTCAGTACTTC CAWSDPQRGGFQYF
TRBJ2-3 . . TRBV28 TGTGCCAGCAGTAAGGGGGGGGGCACAGATACGCAGTATTTT CASSKGGGTDTQYF
TRBJ2-7 . . TRBV4-2 TGTGCCAGCAGCCAAGCTGCCGGGAGCCCCTCCTACGAGCAGTACTTC CASSQAAGSPSYEQYF
TRBJ1-1 once TRBD1 TRBV18 TGTGCCAGCTCGACAGGGATGGTTAGGGCTGAAGCTTTCTTT CASSTGMVRAEAFF